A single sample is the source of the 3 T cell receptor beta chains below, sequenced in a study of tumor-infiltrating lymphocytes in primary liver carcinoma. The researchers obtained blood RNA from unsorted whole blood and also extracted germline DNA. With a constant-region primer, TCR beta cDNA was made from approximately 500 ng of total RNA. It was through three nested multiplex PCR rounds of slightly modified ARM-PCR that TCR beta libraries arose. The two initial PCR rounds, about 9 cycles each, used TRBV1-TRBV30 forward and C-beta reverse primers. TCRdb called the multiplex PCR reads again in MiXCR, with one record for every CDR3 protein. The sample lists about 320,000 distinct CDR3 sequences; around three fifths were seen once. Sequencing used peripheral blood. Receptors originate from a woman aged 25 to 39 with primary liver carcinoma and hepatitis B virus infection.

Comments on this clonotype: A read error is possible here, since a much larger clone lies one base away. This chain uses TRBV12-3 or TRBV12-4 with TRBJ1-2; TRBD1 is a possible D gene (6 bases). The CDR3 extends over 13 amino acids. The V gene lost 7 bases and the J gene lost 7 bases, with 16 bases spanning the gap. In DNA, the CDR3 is TGTGCCAGCAATTCTTGGGGGGCAAGTGGCTACACCTTC. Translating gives CASNSWGASGYTF.

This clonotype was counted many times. CDR3 in amino acids: CASSLKHLAYEQYF. As DNA, the CDR3 is TGTGCCAGCAGTTTGAAACACCTAGCCTACGAGCAGTACTTC. The chain links TRBV12-3 or TRBV12-4 to TRBJ2-7, with no clear D. The CDR3 extends over 14 amino acids. Trimming shortened V by 3 bases and J by 2 bases, and 11 bases separated the two germline ends.

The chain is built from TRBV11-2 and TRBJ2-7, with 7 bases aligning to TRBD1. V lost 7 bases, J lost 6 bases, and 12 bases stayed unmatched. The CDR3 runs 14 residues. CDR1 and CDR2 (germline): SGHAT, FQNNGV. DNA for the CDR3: TGTGCCAGCAATTCTTACAGGGGAGCAGGCGAGCAGTACTTC. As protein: CASNSYRGAGEQYF.